This is a list of T cell receptor beta chains from one sample in a study of shared clonotypes between healthy human individuals. The method was immunoSEQ multiplex PCR; TCRdb's version includes in-frame clones alone and lacks a portion of them. The sample consists of approximately 640,000 clones, approximately 75% of them appearing once. Material: memory CD4+ T cells sorted from blood. The source of these receptors is a woman in her 30s in good health. The CDR3 runs from the conserved cysteine through the conserved F or W. A D gene is named only where the DNA matches it firmly. Some rows mark clone size as missing; the rest say once, few, many or name a class of expanded clone.

abundance,v_gene,j_gene,len,d_gene,CDR3nt,CDR3aa
NA,TRBV7-2,TRBJ2-1,20,TRBD2,TGTGCCAGCAGCTTAGCCCCCCTAGCGGGAGGGCTGTCAATTTACAATGAGCAGTTCTTC,CASSLAPLAGGLSIYNEQFF
few,TRBV28,TRBJ2-7,13,NA,TGTGCCAGCAGTTTAACGGGGGCCTACGAGCAGTACTTC,CASSLTGAYEQYF
NA,TRBV14,TRBJ1-1,13,NA,TGTGCCAGCAGCCAAGTTCCTCGGACTGAAGCTTTCTTT,CASSQVPRTEAFF
NA,TRBV19,TRBJ2-1,13,NA,TGTGCCACCGAACAAAACAGCTACAATGAGCAGTTCTTC,CATEQNSYNEQFF
NA,TRBV5-1,TRBJ2-3,15,TRBD1,TGCGCCAGCAGCCCCGCCGGGACAGGGGATAGGACGCAGTATTTT,CASSPAGTGDRTQYF
few,TRBV7-2,TRBJ2-1,13,NA,TGTGCCAGCAGCTTAGTGGTAGGCCGCGAGCAGTTCTTC,CASSLVVGREQFF
NA,TRBV28,TRBJ1-2,15,NA,TGTGCCAGCAGTTCGCCGGGACACTTAAACTATGGCTACACCTTC,CASSSPGHLNYGYTF
NA,TRBV15,TRBJ2-3,16,NA,TGTGCCACCAGCAGGACTATCTCCCAGTTCACAGATACGCAGTATTTT,CATSRTISQFTDTQYF
NA,TRBV5-1,TRBJ2-5,12,NA,TGCGCCAGCAGCGCGAACCAAGAGACCCAGTACTTC,CASSANQETQYF
NA,TRBV28,TRBJ1-1,12,NA,TGTGCCAGCAGTTTGTCTGACACTGAAGCTTTCTTT,CASSLSDTEAFF
NA,TRBV11-2,TRBJ2-5,14,TRBD1,TGTGCCAGCAGCTTTACTACAGGGGAAGAGACCCAGTACTTC,CASSFTTGEETQYF
NA,TRBV4-1,TRBJ2-3,18,TRBD2,TGCGCCAGCAGCCAACCTGGACTAGCGGGGGGAGGCACAGATACGCAGTATTTT,CASSQPGLAGGGTDTQYF
NA,TRBV30,TRBJ2-5,14,NA,TGTGCCTGGAGTGTATTAGGGGTCCCGGTGACCCAGTACTTC,CAWSVLGVPVTQYF
NA,TRBV28,TRBJ1-4,13,NA,TGTGCCAGCAGCCAATCCAGGGACGAAAAACTGTTTTTT,CASSQSRDEKLFF
NA,TRBV7-9,TRBJ1-1,13,TRBD1,TGTGCCAGCAGCCGGGACAGGAGAACTGAAGCTTTCTTT,CASSRDRRTEAFF
once,TRBV5-1,TRBJ2-1,15,NA,TGCGCCAGCAGCTTGTCGTCGGGGTCCTACAATGAGCAGTTCTTC,CASSLSSGSYNEQFF
NA,TRBV21-1,TRBJ2-7,15,NA,TGTGCCAGCAGCAAGATAGACAGAAGAAACTACGAGCAGTACTTC,CASSKIDRRNYEQYF
NA,TRBV28,TRBJ1-4,12,TRBD1,TGTGCCAGCGGGACAGGGCCTGAAAAACTGTTTTTT,CASGTGPEKLFF
NA,TRBV5-5,TRBJ2-7,11,NA,TGTGCCAGCAGGGAAGGGGGCGAGCAGTACTTC,CASREGGEQYF
NA,TRBV2,TRBJ1-1,15,NA,TGTGCCAGCAGTGAAGCGAGAGTGGAGTGGACTGAAGCTTTCTTT,CASSEARVEWTEAFF
few,TRBV27,TRBJ1-5,13,NA,TGTGCCAGCAGTTTAGGACCCTATCAGCCCCAGCATTTT,CASSLGPYQPQHF
NA,TRBV19,TRBJ2-3,14,TRBD1,TGTGCCAGTAGTCGGGACAGGGGCACAGATACGCAGTATTTT,CASSRDRGTDTQYF
NA,TRBV7-2,TRBJ2-5,14,TRBD2,TGTGCCAGCAGCTTAGCGGCGGGTGGGGGGGCCCAGTACTTC,CASSLAAGGGAQYF
NA,TRBV13,TRBJ2-7,15,TRBD1,TGTGCCAGCAGCGACCCCGACAGGGGGACTTACGAGCAGTACTTC,CASSDPDRGTYEQYF
NA,TRBV27,TRBJ2-7,15,TRBD2,TGTGCCAGCAGTTTCGGAGGACTAGCGGGACCCGAGCAGTACTTC,CASSFGGLAGPEQYF
NA,TRBV6-5,TRBJ2-6,15,NA,TGTGCCAGCAGTAAGCTAGGTGCCGGGGCCAACGTCCTGACTTTC,CASSKLGAGANVLTF
NA,TRBV27,TRBJ1-2,14,TRBD1,TGTGCCAGCAGCCCCCTGGACAGGGGCTATGGCTACACCTTC,CASSPLDRGYGYTF
NA,TRBV27,TRBJ1-4,15,TRBD1,TGTGCCAGCAGTCCACAGGGGGCGAGGAATGAAAAACTGTTTTTT,CASSPQGARNEKLFF
NA,TRBV7-8,TRBJ2-7,16,TRBD2,TGTGCCAGCAGCTTGGGACTAGCCGATCCCTCATACGAGCAGTACTTC,CASSLGLADPSYEQYF
NA,TRBV4-1,TRBJ2-7,12,NA,TGCGCCAGCAGCCAAGATGGTCGAGTGCAGTACTTC,CASSQDGRVQYF
few,TRBV28,TRBJ1-1,17,TRBD1,TGTGCCAGCATCAACAGACAAACGGACAGGGGGGGACCTGAAGCTTTCTTT,CASINRQTDRGGPEAFF
many,TRBV4-1,TRBJ2-2,16,NA,TGCGCCAGCAGCCAAGTTAATCTTGTAGCTACCGGGGAGCTGTTTTTT,CASSQVNLVATGELFF
once,TRBV4-2,TRBJ2-5,14,TRBD1,TGTGCCAGCAGCCAAGGCAGGGGGTCAGAGACCCAGTACTTC,CASSQGRGSETQYF
NA,TRBV5-1,TRBJ1-1,14,NA,TGCGCCAGCAGCTTGGTACAGATGAACACTGAAGCTTTCTTT,CASSLVQMNTEAFF
NA,TRBV5-4,TRBJ2-5,13,NA,TGTGCCAGCAGCCGACAGTCCCAAGAGACCCAGTACTTC,CASSRQSQETQYF
NA,TRBV4-1,TRBJ2-2,17,TRBD2,TGCGCCAGCAGGGTCGGACTAGCGGGAGATCGAACCGGGGAGCTGTTTTTT,CASRVGLAGDRTGELFF
NA,TRBV28,TRBJ2-7,15,NA,TGTGCCAGCAGAGAGGGGGGACTATACTCCTACGAGCAGTACTTC,CASREGGLYSYEQYF
few,TRBV4-1,TRBJ2-1,19,TRBD2,TGCGCCAGCAGCCAATCCCTCCTACTAGCGGGAGGGCACGCTACTGAGCAGTTCTTC,CASSQSLLLAGGHATEQFF
once,TRBV28,TRBJ2-7,11,NA,TGTGCCAGCAGTTCCCTTTACGAGCAGTACTTC,CASSSLYEQYF
NA,TRBV9,TRBJ1-1,16,TRBD1,TGTGCCAGCAGCCCACGGGACAGCAGGATGAACACTGAAGCTTTCTTT,CASSPRDSRMNTEAFF
NA,TRBV29-1,TRBJ1-1,14,NA,TGCAGCGTTGGCAAACAGGTACGGAACACTGAAGCTTTCTTT,CSVGKQVRNTEAFF
NA,TRBV6-5,TRBJ2-7,13,NA,TGTGCCAGCAGCACCCCGGTCAGAAGCGAGCAGTACTTC,CASSTPVRSEQYF